The entry that follows covers one T cell receptor beta chain sequence. The CDR3 spans 15 residues. Deletions cut 0 bases from V and 2 bases from J, with 8 bases between. The germline gives CDR1 SGHRS, CDR2 YFSETQ. Per the study methods: The assay estimated nucleated cells by amplifying reference gene primers. Measured with immunoSEQ multiplex PCR; TCRdb has only the in-frame clones, and not every one. The V and J calls and clone size come from that table; D and trimming were worked out from the DNA. The sample includes tens of thousands of clones, around 80% seen only once; the top ten take about half. The data belong to a study of blood T cell repertoires in COVID-19. On the study more broadly: Whether acute or convalescent, the COVID-19 samples came from the United States, Italy and Spain. PBMCs, B-cell-depleted T cells, or T cells provided the cDNA or gDNA that made up the material.

The origin of this receptor is a human donor in a cohort sampled during active COVID-19. Sequenced: peripheral blood. The chain is built from TRBV5-1 and TRBJ2-2; D is unclear. DNA for the CDR3: TGCGCCAGCAGCTTGGATACCAGTAACACCGGGGAGCTGTTTTTT. It codes for CASSLDTSNTGELFF. Complete variable domain (other parts from reference TRBV5-1 and TRBJ2-2): KAGVTQTPRYLIKTRGQQVTLSCSPISGHRSVSWYQQTPGQGLQFLFEYFSETQRNKGNFPGRFSGRQFSNSRSEMNVSTLELGDSALYLCASSLDTSNTGELFFGEGSRLTVL.